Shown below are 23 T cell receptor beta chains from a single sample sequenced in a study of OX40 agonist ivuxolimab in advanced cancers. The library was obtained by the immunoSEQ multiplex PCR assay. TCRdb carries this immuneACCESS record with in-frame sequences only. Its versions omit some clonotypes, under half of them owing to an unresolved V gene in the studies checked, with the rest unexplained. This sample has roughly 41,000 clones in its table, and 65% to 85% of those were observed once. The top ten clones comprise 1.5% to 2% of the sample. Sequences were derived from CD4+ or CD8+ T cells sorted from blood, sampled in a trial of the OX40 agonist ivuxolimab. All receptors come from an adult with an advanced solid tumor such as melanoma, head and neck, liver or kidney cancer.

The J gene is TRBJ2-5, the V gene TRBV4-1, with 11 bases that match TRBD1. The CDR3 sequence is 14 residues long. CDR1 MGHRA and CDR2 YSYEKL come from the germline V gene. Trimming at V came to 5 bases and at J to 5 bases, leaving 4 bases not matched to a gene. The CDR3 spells CASSAGTGGETQYF. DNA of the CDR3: TGCGCCAGCAGCGCAGGGACAGGGGGGGAGACCCAGTACTTC.

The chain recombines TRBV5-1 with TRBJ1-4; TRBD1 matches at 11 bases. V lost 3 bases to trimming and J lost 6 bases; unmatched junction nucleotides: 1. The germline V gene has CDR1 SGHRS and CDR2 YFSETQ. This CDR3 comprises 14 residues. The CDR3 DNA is TGCGCCAGCAGCTGGGACAGGGGGGATGAAAAACTGTTTTTT. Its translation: CASSWDRGDEKLFF.

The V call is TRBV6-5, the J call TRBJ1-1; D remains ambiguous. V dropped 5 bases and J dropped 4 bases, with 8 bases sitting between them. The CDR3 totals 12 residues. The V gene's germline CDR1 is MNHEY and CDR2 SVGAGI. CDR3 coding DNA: TGTGCCAGCAGTCGTCTGGGCACTGAAGCTTTCTTT. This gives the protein CASSRLGTEAFF.

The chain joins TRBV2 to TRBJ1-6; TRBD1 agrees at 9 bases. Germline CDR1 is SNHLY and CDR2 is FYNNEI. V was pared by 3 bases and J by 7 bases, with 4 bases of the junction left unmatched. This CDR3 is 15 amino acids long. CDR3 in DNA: TGTGCCAGCAGTGACCAGGGGACAGGGAATTCACCCCTCCACTTT. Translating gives CASSDQGTGNSPLHF. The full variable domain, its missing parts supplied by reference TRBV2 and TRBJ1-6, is EPEVTQTPSHQVTQMGQEVILRCVPISNHLYFYWYRQILGQKVEFLVSFYNNEISEKSEIFDDQFSVERPDGSNFTLKIRSTKLEDSAMYFCASSDQGTGNSPLHFGNGTRLTVT.

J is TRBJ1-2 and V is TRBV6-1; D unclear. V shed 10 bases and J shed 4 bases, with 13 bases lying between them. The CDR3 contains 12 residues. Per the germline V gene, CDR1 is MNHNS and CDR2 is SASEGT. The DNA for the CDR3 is TGTGCCATTTACCGGGCCTTCTATGGCTACACCTTC. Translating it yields CAIYRAFYGYTF.

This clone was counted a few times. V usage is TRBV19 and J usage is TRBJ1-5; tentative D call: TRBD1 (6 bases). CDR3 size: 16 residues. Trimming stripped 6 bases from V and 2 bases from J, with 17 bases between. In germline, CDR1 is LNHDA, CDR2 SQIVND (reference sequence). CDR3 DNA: TGTGCCAGTAGCCCTTCGGGGGGGCGGGGCAATCAGCCCCAGCATTTT. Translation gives CASSPSGGRGNQPQHF. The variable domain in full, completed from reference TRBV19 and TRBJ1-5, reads DGGITQSPKYLFRKEGQNVTLSCEQNLNHDAMYWYRQDPGQGLRLIYYSQIVNDFQKGDIAEGYSVSREKKESFPLTVTSAQKNPTAFYLCASSPSGGRGNQPQHFGDGTRLSIL.

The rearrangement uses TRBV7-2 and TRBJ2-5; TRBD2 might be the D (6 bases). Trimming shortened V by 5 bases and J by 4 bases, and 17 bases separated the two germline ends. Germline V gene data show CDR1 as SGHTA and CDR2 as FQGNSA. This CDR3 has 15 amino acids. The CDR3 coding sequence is TGTGCCAGCAGCCCCCGGACTGGACTAAGAGAGACCCAGTACTTC. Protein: CASSPRTGLRETQYF.

CDR3 protein: CASSGVGLAEIDTQYF. In DNA, the CDR3 is TGTGCCAGCAGTGGGGTCGGACTAGCTGAAATAGATACGCAGTATTTT. The V and J genes are TRBV27 and TRBJ2-3; 8 bases line up with TRBD2. With 5 bases clipped from V and 5 bases from J, the junction kept 12 bases outside the gene matches. The germline gives CDR1 MNHEY, CDR2 SMNVEV (reference sequence). The length of the CDR3 is 16 residues.

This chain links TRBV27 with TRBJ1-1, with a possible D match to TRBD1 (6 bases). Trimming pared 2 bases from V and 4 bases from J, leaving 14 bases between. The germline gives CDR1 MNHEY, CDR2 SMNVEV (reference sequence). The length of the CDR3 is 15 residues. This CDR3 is CASSLRAGEGTEAFF. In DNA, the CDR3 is TGTGCCAGCAGTTTAAGGGCAGGGGAAGGCACTGAAGCTTTCTTT.

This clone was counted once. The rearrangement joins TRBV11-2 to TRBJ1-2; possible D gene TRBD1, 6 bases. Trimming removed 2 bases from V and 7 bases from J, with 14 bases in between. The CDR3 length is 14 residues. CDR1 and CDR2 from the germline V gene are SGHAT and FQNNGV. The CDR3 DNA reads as TGTGCCAGCAGCTTAACGTCAGGGGATGGTGGCTACACCTTC. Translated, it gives CASSLTSGDGGYTF.

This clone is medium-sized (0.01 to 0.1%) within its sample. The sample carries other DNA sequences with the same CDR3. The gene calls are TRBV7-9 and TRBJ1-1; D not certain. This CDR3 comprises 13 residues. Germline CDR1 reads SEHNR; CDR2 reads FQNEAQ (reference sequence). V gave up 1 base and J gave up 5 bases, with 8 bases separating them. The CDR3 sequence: CASSLGQNTEAFF. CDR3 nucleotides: TGTGCCAGCAGCTTAGGGCAAAATACTGAAGCTTTCTTT. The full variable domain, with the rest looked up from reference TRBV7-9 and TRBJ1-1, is DTGVSQNPRHKITKRGQNVTFRCDPISEHNRLYWYRQTLGQGPEFLTYFQNEAQLEKSRLLSDRFSAERPKGSFSTLEIQRTEQGDSAMYLCASSLGQNTEAFFGQGTRLTVV.

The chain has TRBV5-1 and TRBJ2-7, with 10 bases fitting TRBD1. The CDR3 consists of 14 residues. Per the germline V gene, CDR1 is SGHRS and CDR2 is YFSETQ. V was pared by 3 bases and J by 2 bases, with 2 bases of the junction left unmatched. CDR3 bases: TGCGCCAGCAGCTGGGACAGGGGCCCCTACGAGCAGTACTTC. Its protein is CASSWDRGPYEQYF.

The CDR3 nucleotides are TGTGCCAGCAGTTTTTCGACAGCCTTCAGGGGCTACACCTTC. This gives the protein CASSFSTAFRGYTF. This rearrangement joins TRBV27 to TRBJ1-2; tentatively, D is TRBD1 (5 bases). Germline CDR1 MNHEY, CDR2 SMNVEV (reference sequence). V lost 3 bases and J lost 8, with 16 bases in between. The CDR3 spans 14 residues.

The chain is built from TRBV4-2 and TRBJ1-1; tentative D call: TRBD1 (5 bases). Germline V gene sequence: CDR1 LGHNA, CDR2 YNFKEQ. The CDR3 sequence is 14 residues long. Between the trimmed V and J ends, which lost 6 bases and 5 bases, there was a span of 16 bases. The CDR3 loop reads CASRPGSRDTEAFF. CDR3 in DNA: TGTGCCAGCAGACCAGGGTCTCGGGATACTGAAGCTTTCTTT.

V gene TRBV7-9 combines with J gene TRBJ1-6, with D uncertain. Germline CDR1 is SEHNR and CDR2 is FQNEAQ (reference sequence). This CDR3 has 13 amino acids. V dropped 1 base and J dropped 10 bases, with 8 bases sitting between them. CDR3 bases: TGTGCCAGCAGCTTAGTTAGAGAGTCACCCCTCCACTTT. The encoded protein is CASSLVRESPLHF. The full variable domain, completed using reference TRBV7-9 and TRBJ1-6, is DTGVSQNPRHKITKRGQNVTFRCDPISEHNRLYWYRQTLGQGPEFLTYFQNEAQLEKSRLLSDRFSAERPKGSFSTLEIQRTEQGDSAMYLCASSLVRESPLHFGNGTRLTVT.

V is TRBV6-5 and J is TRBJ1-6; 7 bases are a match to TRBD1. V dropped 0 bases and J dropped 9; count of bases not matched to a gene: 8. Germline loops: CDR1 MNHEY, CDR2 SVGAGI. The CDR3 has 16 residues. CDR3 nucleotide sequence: TGTGCCAGCAGTTACTCGAACTTGGACAGGTTTTCACCCCTCCACTTT. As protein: CASSYSNLDRFSPLHF.

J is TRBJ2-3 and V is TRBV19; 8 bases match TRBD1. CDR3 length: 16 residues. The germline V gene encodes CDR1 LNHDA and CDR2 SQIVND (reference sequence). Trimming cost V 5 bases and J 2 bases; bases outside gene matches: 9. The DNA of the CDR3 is TGTGCCAGTAGTGCGCGTGACAGGGGAAACACAGATACGCAGTATTTT. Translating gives CASSARDRGNTDTQYF.

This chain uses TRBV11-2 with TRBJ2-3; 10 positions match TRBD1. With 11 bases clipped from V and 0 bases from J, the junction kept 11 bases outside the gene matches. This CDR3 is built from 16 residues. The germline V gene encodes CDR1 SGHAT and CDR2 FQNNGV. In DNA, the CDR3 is TGTGCCGGCAAGGGGGACAGGGGCTTTAGCACAGATACGCAGTATTTT. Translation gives CAGKGDRGFSTDTQYF.

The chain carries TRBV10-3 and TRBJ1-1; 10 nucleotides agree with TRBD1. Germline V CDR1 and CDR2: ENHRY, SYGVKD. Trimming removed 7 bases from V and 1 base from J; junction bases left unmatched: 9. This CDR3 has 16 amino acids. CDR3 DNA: TGTGCCATCAACGACAGGGGGCGCGAAGGGAACACTGAAGCTTTCTTT. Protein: CAINDRGREGNTEAFF.

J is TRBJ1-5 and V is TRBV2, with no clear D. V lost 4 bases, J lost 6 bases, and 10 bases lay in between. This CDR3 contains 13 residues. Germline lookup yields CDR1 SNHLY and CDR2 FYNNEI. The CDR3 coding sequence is TGTGCCAGCAGTGTAACGATAATTCAGCCCCAGCATTTT. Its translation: CASSVTIIQPQHF.

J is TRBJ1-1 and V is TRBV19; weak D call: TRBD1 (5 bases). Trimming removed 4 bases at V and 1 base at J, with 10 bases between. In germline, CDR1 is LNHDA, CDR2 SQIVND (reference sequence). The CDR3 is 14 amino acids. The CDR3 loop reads CASSSAGRNTEAFF. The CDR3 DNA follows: TGTGCCAGTAGTAGCGCAGGGAGGAACACTGAAGCTTTCTTT.

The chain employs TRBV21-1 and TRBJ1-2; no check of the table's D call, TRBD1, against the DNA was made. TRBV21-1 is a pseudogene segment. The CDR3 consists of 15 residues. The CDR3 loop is CASSKAQGGASGYTF. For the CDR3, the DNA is TGTGCCAGCAGCAAAGCGCAAGGGGGCGCGTCTGGCTACACCTTC.

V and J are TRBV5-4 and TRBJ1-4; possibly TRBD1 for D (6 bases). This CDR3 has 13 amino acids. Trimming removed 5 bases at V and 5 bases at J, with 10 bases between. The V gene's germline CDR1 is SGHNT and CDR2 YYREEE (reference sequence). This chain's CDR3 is CASSYRENEKLFF. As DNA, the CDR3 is TGTGCCAGCAGTTACAGGGAAAATGAAAAACTGTTTTTT.